This T cell receptor (beta chain) was found in a study of T cells in Graves' hyperthyroidism and ophthalmopathy. This clonotype showed up just a few times. The CDR3 spans 15 residues. V lost 5 bases, J lost 4 bases, and 10 bases stayed unmatched. From germline, CDR1 is SGHTA and CDR2 FQGTGA. PBMCs were collected from an approximately 10 ml volume of fresh peripheral blood. Regions amplified from RNA transcripts were the TCR beta CDR3 regions. TCR CDR3 underwent first-round RT-PCR with the HTBI primer set. TCRdb reprocessed the multiplex PCR reads via MiXCR and lists one record per CDR3 protein. The sample lists more than 150,000 distinct CDR3 sequences, over 15% occurring once.

The origin of this receptor is a woman aged 45-65 years with Graves' hyperthyroidism. The rearrangement uses TRBV7-3 and TRBJ2-5; 7 bases agree with TRBD2. Sequenced: blood. The CDR3 region has the DNA TGTGCCAGCAGCCTAGGGATGACTAGCCGAGAGACCCAGTACTTC. Encoded protein: CASSLGMTSRETQYF.